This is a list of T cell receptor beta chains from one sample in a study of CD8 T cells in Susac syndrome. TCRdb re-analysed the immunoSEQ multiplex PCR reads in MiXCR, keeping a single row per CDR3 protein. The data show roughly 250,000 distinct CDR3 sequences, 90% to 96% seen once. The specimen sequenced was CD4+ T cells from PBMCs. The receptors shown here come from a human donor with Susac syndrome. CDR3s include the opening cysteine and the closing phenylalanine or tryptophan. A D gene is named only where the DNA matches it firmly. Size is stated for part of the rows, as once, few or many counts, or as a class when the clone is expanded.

CDR3 protein: CSVGAMNTEAFF
CDR3 DNA: TGCAGCGTTGGAGCCATGAACACTGAAGCTTTCTTT
J gene: TRBJ1-1
V gene: TRBV29-1
D gene: .
clone size: .

CDR3 protein: CASSSTSGRESSGANVLTF
CDR3 DNA: TGTGCCAGCAGCTCTACTAGCGGGAGGGAAAGCTCTGGGGCCAACGTCCTGACTTTC
J gene: TRBJ2-6
V gene: TRBV3-1
D gene: TRBD2
clone size: .

CDR3 protein: CASTPQGKRYGYTF
CDR3 DNA: TGTGCCAGCACTCCTCAGGGGAAGAGATATGGCTACACCTTC
J gene: TRBJ1-2
V gene: TRBV28
D gene: .
clone size: .

CDR3 protein: CSAREGTSGQETQYF
CDR3 DNA: TGCAGTGCTAGAGAGGGGACTAGCGGACAAGAGACCCAGTACTTC
J gene: TRBJ2-5
V gene: TRBV20-1
D gene: TRBD2
clone size: .

CDR3 protein: CASSQSLEQFF
CDR3 DNA: TGTGCCAGCAGCCAAAGCCTCGAGCAGTTCTTC
J gene: TRBJ2-1
V gene: TRBV3-1
D gene: .
clone size: .

CDR3 protein: CASSRYEQYF
CDR3 DNA: TGTGCCAGCAGCCGTTACGAGCAGTACTTC
J gene: TRBJ2-7
V gene: TRBV12-3/TRBV12-4
D gene: .
clone size: .

CDR3 protein: CASSPPAGYTDTQYF
CDR3 DNA: TGTGCCAGCTCACCACCAGCAGGATACACAGATACGCAGTATTTT
J gene: TRBJ2-3
V gene: TRBV18
D gene: .
clone size: once

CDR3 protein: CASSVGLAGGEQYF
CDR3 DNA: TGTGCCAGCAGCGTGGGACTAGCGGGCGGGGAGCAGTACTTC
J gene: TRBJ2-7
V gene: TRBV9
D gene: TRBD2
clone size: .

CDR3 protein: CASSPVAAPGELFF
CDR3 DNA: TGCGCCAGCAGCCCCGTCGCGGCACCCGGGGAGCTGTTTTTT
J gene: TRBJ2-2
V gene: TRBV5-1
D gene: .
clone size: .

CDR3 protein: CASSLTGQGGGYTF
CDR3 DNA: TGTGCCAGCAGCCTGACCGGACAGGGGGGTGGCTACACCTTC
J gene: TRBJ1-2
V gene: TRBV16
D gene: TRBD1
clone size: once

CDR3 protein: CASSFEVNTEAFF
CDR3 DNA: TGTGCCAGCAGTTTTGAGGTAAACACTGAAGCTTTCTTT
J gene: TRBJ1-1
V gene: TRBV6-5
D gene: .
clone size: .

CDR3 protein: CASSQRSGSVGETQYF
CDR3 DNA: TGCGCCAGCAGCCAAAGAAGCGGGAGCGTTGGTGAGACCCAGTACTTC
J gene: TRBJ2-5
V gene: TRBV4-1
D gene: TRBD2
clone size: .

CDR3 protein: CASSPGTSGKRWENNEQFF
CDR3 DNA: TGTGCCAGCTCACCGGGGACTAGCGGGAAGAGATGGGAGAACAATGAGCAGTTCTTC
J gene: TRBJ2-1
V gene: TRBV18
D gene: TRBD2
clone size: .

CDR3 protein: CATSRDLVGPQYF
CDR3 DNA: TGTGCCACCAGCAGAGACTTAGTGGGCCCGCAGTATTTT
J gene: TRBJ2-3
V gene: TRBV15
D gene: .
clone size: .

CDR3 protein: CSVLTPDRGETQYF
CDR3 DNA: TGCAGCGTTCTAACTCCCGACAGAGGCGAGACCCAGTACTTC
J gene: TRBJ2-5
V gene: TRBV29-1
D gene: .
clone size: .

CDR3 protein: CASSQGNTEAFF
CDR3 DNA: TGTGCCAGCTCACAGGGGAACACTGAAGCTTTCTTT
J gene: TRBJ1-1
V gene: TRBV4-1
D gene: .
clone size: .

CDR3 protein: CATSTSGTTGNTIYF
CDR3 DNA: TGTGCCACCAGCACATCAGGGACGACGGGAAACACCATATATTTT
J gene: TRBJ1-3
V gene: TRBV15
D gene: .
clone size: .

CDR3 protein: CSVGTSLRNTEAFF
CDR3 DNA: TGCAGCGTTGGGACATCTCTCCGGAACACTGAAGCTTTCTTT
J gene: TRBJ1-1
V gene: TRBV29-1
D gene: .
clone size: .

CDR3 protein: CASSPNGRGEQFF
CDR3 DNA: TGTGCCAGCAGCCCTAACGGTAGGGGTGAGCAGTTCTTC
J gene: TRBJ2-1
V gene: TRBV9
D gene: .
clone size: .